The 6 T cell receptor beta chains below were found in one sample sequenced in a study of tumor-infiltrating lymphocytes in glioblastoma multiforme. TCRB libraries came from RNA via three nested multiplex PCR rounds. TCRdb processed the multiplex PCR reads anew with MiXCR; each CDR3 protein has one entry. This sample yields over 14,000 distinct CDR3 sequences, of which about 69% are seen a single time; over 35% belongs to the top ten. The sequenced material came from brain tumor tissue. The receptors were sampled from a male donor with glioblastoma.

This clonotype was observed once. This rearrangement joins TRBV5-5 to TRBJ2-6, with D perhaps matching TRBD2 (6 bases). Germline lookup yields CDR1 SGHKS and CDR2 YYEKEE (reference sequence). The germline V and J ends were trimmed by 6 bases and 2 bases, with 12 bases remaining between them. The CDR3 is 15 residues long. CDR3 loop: CASNLPGAGANVLTF. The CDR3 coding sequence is TGTGCCAGCAACCTACCGGGGGCTGGGGCCAACGTCCTGACTTTC.

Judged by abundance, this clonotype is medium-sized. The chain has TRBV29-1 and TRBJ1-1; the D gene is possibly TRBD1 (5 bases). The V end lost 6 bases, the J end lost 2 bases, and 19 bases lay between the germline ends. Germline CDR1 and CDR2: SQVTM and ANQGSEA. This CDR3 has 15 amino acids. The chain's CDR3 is CSVSAGTSGNTEAFF. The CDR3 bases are TGCAGCGTATCCGCCGGGACCTCGGGTAACACTGAAGCTTTCTTT.

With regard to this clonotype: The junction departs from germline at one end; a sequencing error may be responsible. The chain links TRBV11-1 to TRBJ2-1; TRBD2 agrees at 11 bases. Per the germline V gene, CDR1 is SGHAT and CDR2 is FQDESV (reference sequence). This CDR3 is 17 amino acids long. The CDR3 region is CASSQLLPSGRSNGQFF. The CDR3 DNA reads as TGTGCCAGCAGCCAATTACTACCTAGCGGGAGGTCGAATGGGCAGTTCTTC.

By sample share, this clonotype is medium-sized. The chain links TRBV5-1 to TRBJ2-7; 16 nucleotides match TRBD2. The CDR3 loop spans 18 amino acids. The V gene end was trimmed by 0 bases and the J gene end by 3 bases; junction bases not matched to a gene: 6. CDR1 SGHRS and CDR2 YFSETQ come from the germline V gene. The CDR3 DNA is TGCGCCAGCAGCTTGGTCGGGACTAGCGGGAGGGCTGTCTACGAGCAGTACTTC. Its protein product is CASSLVGTSGRAVYEQYF.

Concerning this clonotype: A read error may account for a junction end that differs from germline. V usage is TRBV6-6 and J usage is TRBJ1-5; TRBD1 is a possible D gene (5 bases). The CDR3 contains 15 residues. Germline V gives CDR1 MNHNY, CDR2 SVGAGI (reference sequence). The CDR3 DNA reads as TGCGCCAGCAGTTACTGGGCGGGACCGAATCAGCCCCAGCATTTT. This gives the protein CASSYWAGPNQPQHF.

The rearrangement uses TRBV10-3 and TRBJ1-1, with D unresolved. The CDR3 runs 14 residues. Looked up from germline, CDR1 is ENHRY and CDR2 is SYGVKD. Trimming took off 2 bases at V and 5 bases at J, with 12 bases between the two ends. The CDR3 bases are TGTGCCATCAGTGAGGGTGCCCTAGGTACTGAAGCTTTCTTT. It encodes CAISEGALGTEAFF.